Listed below are T cell receptor beta chains from one sample, sequenced in a study of blood T cell repertoires in COVID-19. Libraries were prepared by immunoSEQ multiplex PCR; TCRdb keeps only in-frame clonotypes and omits some of them. The data contain about 140,000 clones, 75% to 90% of them singletons. Sample: peripheral blood. Receptors originate from a man over 45 who had recovered from COVID-19. Both conserved end residues are part of each CDR3. Each record gives: V gene, CDR3 protein.

v_gene: TRBV7-6
CDR3aa: CASSLEQGGNNSPLHF

v_gene: TRBV5-1
CDR3aa: CASSEGQGNTGELFF

v_gene: TRBV6-2/TRBV6-3
CDR3aa: CASSFTTGSYEQYF

v_gene: TRBV27
CDR3aa: CASRFRFRDRGSPLHF

v_gene: TRBV19
CDR3aa: CATRDRGQETQYF

v_gene: TRBV7-2
CDR3aa: CASSYSGSNQPQHF

v_gene: TRBV6-5
CDR3aa: CASSYSRQAMNTEAFF

v_gene: TRBV2
CDR3aa: CASTEGSGPYEQYF

v_gene: TRBV7-2
CDR3aa: CASSHITGGADTQYF

v_gene: TRBV6-5
CDR3aa: CASSDRDTYNEQFF